This T cell receptor (beta chain) emerged from a study of blood T cell repertoires in COVID-19. Study background: Sites across the United States, Italy and Spain contributed samples from acute and convalescent COVID-19. The cDNA or gDNA used as material had been derived from T cells, B-cell-depleted T cells, or PBMCs.

Germline V gives CDR1 SNHLY, CDR2 FYNNEI. This CDR3 comprises 13 residues. Losses at the gene ends were 6 bases for V and 7 bases for J; bases not matched to a gene: 5. Original processing notes: Reference gene primer amplification gave nucleated cell count estimates. Profiled with immunoSEQ multiplex PCR; TCRdb holds only in-frame clones, not every one. The DNA gave D and trimming, while V, J and clone size come from that table. The repertoire includes around 35,000 clones, 75% to 90% of them detected once, and 7% to 7.5% sits in the top ten. This receptor was taken from a human donor in a cohort sampled during active COVID-19. Sequencing was carried out using peripheral blood. The gene calls are TRBV2 and TRBJ1-5, with 8 bases matching TRBD1. CDR3 amino acids: CASRAGGWQPQHF. CDR3 nucleotides: TGTGCCAGCAGAGCAGGGGGCTGGCAGCCCCAGCATTTT.